Detailed here is one TCR beta chain. What it binds is unknown. Mismatch with germline at one junction end may stem from a read error. Through a sample-barcoded 5' primer and a J-beta primer mix, a second PCR was run for about 7 to 12 cycles. Per sample, CDR3-containing paired-end reads numbered at least 3 million. TCRdb itself ran the 5' RACE reads through MiXCR, one entry per CDR3 protein. The table has 500,000 to 600,000 distinct CDR3 sequences, 25% to 30% seen once. This specimen comes from a study of blood T cells in healthy people across ages. Study-wide findings and caveats: Naive CD4+ cells and diversity were both higher in long-lived donors than in aged donors. Strong correlation was found linking TCR beta diversity to naive T cell percentage.

The length of the CDR3 is 12 residues. Germline values: CDR1 SQVTM, CDR2 ANQGSEA. The chain couples TRBV29-1 to TRBJ1-2, with TRBD1 identical over 9 bases. The source material was blood. The clonotype comes from an older woman in good health. CDR3 sequence: CSAEGQGQSKVF. CDR3 nucleotide sequence: TGCAGCGCCGAGGGACAGGGCCAGTCCAAAGTATTC.